A single sample is the source of the 26 T cell receptor beta chains below, sequenced in a study of cytomegalovirus exposure and HLA in healthy donors. The PCR ran on 60 Vbeta and 13 Jbeta primers. Using immunoSEQ multiplex PCR, the repertoire was profiled, and TCRdb retains in-frame clones only, with some absent. Of under 130,000 clones in the sample, 60% to 80% were seen once. The sequencing sample was made of PBMCs. The receptors stem from a man aged 30 to 39 in good health and CMV-seronegative.

The chain recombines TRBV19 with TRBJ2-7, with TRBD2 matching over 11 bases. The V and J ends lost 8 bases and 3 bases, in that order; junction bases with no gene match: 0. The germline CDR1 and CDR2 sequences are LNHDA and SQIVND (reference sequence). The CDR3 consists of 12 residues. CDR3 sequence reads: CASGTSGYEQYF. CDR3 coding DNA: TGTGCCAGTGGGACTAGCGGCTACGAGCAGTACTTC.

The rearrangement joins TRBV28 to TRBJ1-5; TRBD1 might be the D (6 bases). The V and J ends lost 5 bases and 5 bases respectively, with 13 bases between them. The CDR3 spans 14 residues. Germline CDR1 and CDR2: MDHEN and SYDVKM. Written as DNA, the CDR3 is TGTGCCAGCAGTCCGGGAGGGGGTTATCAGCCCCAGCATTTT. It encodes CASSPGGGYQPQHF.

This clone was counted a few times. CDR3 DNA: TGTGCCAGTAGCGCCGGGGGAGTGGACACTGAAGCTTTCTTT. This sequence encodes CASSAGGVDTEAFF. The chain links TRBV19 to TRBJ1-1, with D possibly matching TRBD1 (5 bases). V was trimmed by 6 bases and J by 3 bases, leaving 14 bases between them. CDR1 and CDR2 from the germline V gene are LNHDA and SQIVND (reference sequence). The CDR3 is 14 residues long.

The chain combines TRBV12-5 with TRBJ2-3, with D tentatively TRBD2 (5 bases). This CDR3 region has 15 residues. Germline V CDR1 and CDR2: LGHNT, FRNRAP. Trimming shortened V by 0 bases and J by 3 bases, and 10 bases separated the two germline ends. CDR3 loop: CASGLVNWETDTQYF. The CDR3 coding sequence is TGTGCTAGTGGTTTGGTAAATTGGGAGACAGATACGCAGTATTTT.

This clone was counted a few times. V and J are TRBV2 and TRBJ1-4; 8 bases are a match to TRBD1. The V gene's germline CDR1 is SNHLY and CDR2 FYNNEI. CDR3 size: 15 residues. V lost 5 bases and J lost 7; bases outside the gene matches: 9. This chain's CDR3 is CASSSGSDRGEKLFF. CDR3 DNA sequence: TGTGCCAGCAGTAGTGGGAGCGACAGGGGTGAAAAACTGTTTTTT.

The chain combines TRBV19 with TRBJ2-7, with 7 bases lining up with TRBD1. Germline V gene sequence: CDR1 LNHDA, CDR2 SQIVND (reference sequence). Trimming took 4 bases from V and 2 from J; bases not matched to a gene: 11. The CDR3 totals 16 residues. The CDR3 reads CASSRGSTGSTYEQYF. DNA of the CDR3: TGTGCCAGTAGTAGGGGATCGACAGGGTCGACCTACGAGCAGTACTTC.

The chain recombines TRBV18 with TRBJ2-5; D remains ambiguous. Germline CDR1 KGHSH, CDR2 LQKENI. Between the trimmed V and J ends, which lost 6 bases and 2 bases, there was a span of 10 bases. The CDR3 is 13 amino acids. The CDR3, as DNA: TGTGCCAGCTCCCGGAGCAGACAAGAGACCCAGTACTTC. Its protein is CASSRSRQETQYF.

This chain uses TRBV28 with TRBJ2-2, with D perhaps matching TRBD1 (5 bases). The CDR3 totals 12 residues. The germline V gene encodes CDR1 MDHEN and CDR2 SYDVKM. The CDR3 spells CVSRVNTGELFF. The CDR3 DNA reads TGTGTTTCCAGGGTGAACACCGGGGAGCTGTTTTTT.

This rearrangement joins TRBV6-5 to TRBJ1-1; TRBD1 aligns across 12 bases. CDR1 is MNHEY, CDR2 SVGAGI, per germline. V trimming: 5 bases; J trimming: 9 bases; junction bases outside the gene matches: 10. The CDR3 is made up of 15 amino acids. DNA of the CDR3: TGTGCCAGCAGTAACCCCGGGACAGGGGGCATTCAAGCTTTCTTT. Amino acids: CASSNPGTGGIQAFF.

The rearrangement links TRBV6-1 to TRBJ2-3; 11 positions match TRBD1. V shed 4 bases, J shed 12 bases, and the junction held 9 bases outside the gene matches. This CDR3 comprises 14 residues. Germline V gives CDR1 MNHNS, CDR2 SASEGT. Here the CDR3 reads CASSGTGGARVQYF. CDR3 DNA sequence: TGTGCCAGCAGTGGGACAGGGGGCGCGAGGGTACAGTATTTT.

This chain joins TRBV19 and TRBJ2-7, with D unresolved. V was clipped by 6 bases and J by 0 bases, with 15 bases between them. The CDR3 is made up of 15 amino acids. CDR1 is LNHDA, CDR2 SQIVND, per germline (reference sequence). The CDR3 coding sequence is TGTGCCAGTAGATGGAGAGGAGTGAGCTCCTACGAGCAGTACTTC. This gives the protein CASRWRGVSSYEQYF. Using reference TRBV19 and TRBJ2-7 for the parts outside the CDR3, the full variable domain is DGGITQSPKYLFRKEGQNVTLSCEQNLNHDAMYWYRQDPGQGLRLIYYSQIVNDFQKGDIAEGYSVSREKKESFPLTVTSAQKNPTAFYLCASRWRGVSSYEQYFGPGTRLTVT.

The chain uses TRBV5-1 and TRBJ2-3; D possibly corresponds to TRBD2 (5 bases). CDR1 and CDR2 from the germline V gene are SGHRS and YFSETQ. The CDR3 is 12 residues long. V lost 7 bases to trimming and J lost 4 bases, with 10 bases between them. Here the CDR3 DNA reads TGCGCCAGCGGACTTAATGCAGATACGCAGTATTTT. Translated: CASGLNADTQYF.

For this clone: The junction does not match germline at one end; this may be a read error. This chain uses TRBV11-3 with TRBJ1-3; tentatively, D is TRBD1 (5 bases). Germline V gene data show CDR1 as SGHNT and CDR2 as YENEEA. This CDR3 region has 16 residues. CDR3: CASTSRDGGPGNTIYF. The CDR3 nucleotides read TGTGCCAGCACCTCCCGGGACGGGGGACCTGGTAACACCATATATTTT. The full variable domain, completed using reference TRBV11-3 and TRBJ1-3, is EAGVVQSPRYKIIEKKQPVAFWCNPISGHNTLYWYLQNLGQGPELLIRYENEEAVDDSQLPKDRFSAERLKGVDSTLKIQPAELGDSAVYLCASTSRDGGPGNTIYFGEGSWLTVV.

Concerning this clone itself: One end of the junction fails to match germline, which may point to a read error. The genes are TRBV5-1 and TRBJ2-6; possible D gene TRBD1, 6 bases. The CDR3 loop spans 16 amino acids. Per the germline V gene, CDR1 is SGHRS and CDR2 is YFSETQ. The CDR3 DNA reads as TGCGCCAGCAGCTTGGGGGGAGTCTCAGGGGCCAACGGCCTGACTTTC. Translated: CASSLGGVSGANGLTF.

V gene TRBV30 combines with J gene TRBJ2-7; D not certain. The V gene lost 3 bases and the J gene lost 6 bases, with 12 bases spanning the gap. The germline gives CDR1 GTSNPN, CDR2 SVGIG (reference sequence). The CDR3 spans 12 residues. The CDR3 spells CAWRYSVFEQYF. The CDR3 DNA sequence: TGTGCCTGGAGATATTCGGTCTTCGAGCAGTACTTC.

This sequence joins TRBV4-2 and TRBJ1-4; D might be TRBD1 (5 bases). CDR1 and CDR2 (germline): LGHNA, YNFKEQ. This CDR3 is built from 16 residues. Trimming left V 2 bases short and J 5 bases short, with 15 bases between. CDR3 in amino acids: CASSQRGPEVNEKLFF. DNA of the CDR3: TGTGCCAGCAGCCAAAGGGGCCCTGAGGTCAATGAAAAACTGTTTTTT.

Details on this clone: The junction differs from germline at one of its ends, possibly a read error. In nucleotides, the CDR3 is TGTTCCAGCAGCCCGTTGGGAGCGGGGGGCACAGATACGCAGTATTTT. Its translation: CSSSPLGAGGTDTQYF. The chain links TRBV7-9 to TRBJ2-3; 8 nucleotides line up with TRBD2. CDR3 length: 16 amino acids. Per the germline V gene, CDR1 is SEHNR and CDR2 is FQNEAQ (reference sequence).

The chain uses TRBV6-5 and TRBJ1-6; a weak D match, TRBD1 (6 bases). This CDR3 comprises 15 residues. Trimming stripped 5 bases from V and 8 bases from J, with 16 bases between. Germline V gene data show CDR1 as MNHEY and CDR2 as SVGAGI. This CDR3 is CASSPRGSGDSPLHF. CDR3 nucleotides: TGTGCCAGCAGTCCGAGGGGGAGCGGTGATTCACCCCTCCACTTT.

The V call is TRBV5-4, the J call TRBJ2-5; 11 bases are a match to TRBD2. With 2 bases clipped from V and 3 bases from J, the junction kept 3 bases outside the gene matches. The CDR3 runs 15 residues. Germline lookup yields CDR1 SGHNT and CDR2 YYREEE (reference sequence). The CDR3 loop reads CASSFKLAGEETQYF. The CDR3, as DNA: TGTGCCAGCAGCTTTAAACTAGCGGGAGAAGAGACCCAGTACTTC.

V usage is TRBV4-3 and J usage is TRBJ2-7; D is unresolved. The CDR3 totals 15 residues. Trimming left V 0 bases short and J 3 bases short, with 12 bases between. In germline, CDR1 is LGHNA, CDR2 YSLEER. CDR3 amino acids: CASSQERGSFYEQYF. The DNA of the CDR3 is TGCGCCAGCAGCCAAGAACGAGGTTCGTTCTACGAGCAGTACTTC.

This clone showed up just a few times. V is TRBV19 and J is TRBJ1-2; 10 positions match TRBD1. The ends lost 1 base at V and 2 bases at J; junction bases unmatched: 4. CDR3 length: 16 residues. Germline CDR1 LNHDA, CDR2 SQIVND (reference sequence). CDR3 DNA: TGTGCCAGTAGTATAGGTGGGGGACAGGGGAACTATGGCTACACCTTC. This gives the protein CASSIGGGQGNYGYTF.

V usage is TRBV4-3 and J usage is TRBJ2-7; D gene unclear. Germline loops: CDR1 LGHNA, CDR2 YSLEER. The germline V and J ends were trimmed by 0 bases and 3 bases, with 6 bases remaining between them. CDR3 length: 13 amino acids. CDR3 residues: CASSQDRGYEQYF. Written as DNA, the CDR3 is TGCGCCAGCAGCCAAGATCGAGGCTACGAGCAGTACTTC.

The rearrangement joins TRBV29-1 to TRBJ2-1, with 11 bases aligning to TRBD2. The CDR3 is 14 residues long. Germline CDR1 SQVTM, CDR2 ANQGSEA. The V gene end was trimmed by 7 bases and the J gene end by 4 bases; junction bases not matched to a gene: 6. This CDR3 reads CSGLAGGPYNEQFF. CDR3 bases: TGCAGCGGTTTAGCGGGAGGGCCATACAATGAGCAGTTCTTC.

V is TRBV7-9 and J is TRBJ1-1, with 7 bases identical to TRBD1. The ends lost 5 bases at V and 7 bases at J; junction bases unmatched: 10. Germline CDR1 and CDR2: SEHNR and FQNEAQ (reference sequence). The CDR3 runs 14 residues. CDR3 sequence reads: CASSTDRAPLEAFF. The CDR3 DNA sequence: TGTGCCAGCAGCACCGACAGGGCGCCCCTTGAAGCTTTCTTT. Full variable domain (rest looked up from reference TRBV7-9 and TRBJ1-1): DTGVSQNPRHKITKRGQNVTFRCDPISEHNRLYWYRQTLGQGPEFLTYFQNEAQLEKSRLLSDRFSAERPKGSFSTLEIQRTEQGDSAMYLCASSTDRAPLEAFFGQGTRLTVV.

J is TRBJ2-3 and V is TRBV7-2; D is undetermined. Germline-derived CDR1 and CDR2 are SGHTA and FQGNSA. This CDR3 has 14 amino acids. V dropped 1 base and J dropped 0 bases, with 5 bases sitting between them. The CDR3 sequence: CASSLGISTDTQYF. CDR3 DNA: TGTGCCAGCAGCTTAGGTATAAGCACAGATACGCAGTATTTT.

This clone turned up a few times. This chain links TRBV18 with TRBJ1-4; TRBD1 matches 9 bases. Germline V CDR1 and CDR2: KGHSH, LQKENI. The CDR3 runs 14 residues. V trimming: 6 bases; J trimming: 7 bases; junction bases outside the gene matches: 6. The CDR3 loop is CASSPGQGAEKLFF. Here the CDR3 DNA reads TGTGCCAGCTCGCCGGGACAGGGAGCTGAAAAACTGTTTTTT. The full variable domain, in which reference TRBV18 and TRBJ1-4 provide the parts outside the CDR3, is NAGVMQNPRHLVRRRGQEARLRCSPMKGHSHVYWYRQLPEEGLKFMVYLQKENIIDESGMPKERFSAEFPKEGPSILRIQQVVRGDSAAYFCASSPGQGAEKLFFGSGTQLSVL.